This TCR beta chain appears in the sequencing data of a study of CXCR3-negative and CXCR3-positive naive CD8 T cells. General study results and limits: The study inferred TCR strength from TRB CDR3 properties and found comparable surface CD5 between naive subsets. Both of the naive subsets showed about the same high diversity, but memory CD8+ cells had much less. For naive cells, CXCR3-negative and CXCR3-positive subsets had similar TRBV-TRBJ usage; for memory cells, usage differed. Comparison of naive cells showed more hydrophobic TRB CDR3s in CXCR3-positive than in CXCR3-negative naive cells.

About this clonotype itself: Its antigen is undetermined.

5' RACE that incorporated UMI labels was used to prepare the TRB cDNA libraries. TCRdb re-called the 5' RACE reads; one entry per CDR3 protein, DNA not given. Here the sample table reports over 95,000 distinct CDR3 sequences. This CDR3 has 15 amino acids. Germline lookup yields CDR1 SGHDT and CDR2 YYEEEE. This chain uses TRBV5-6 with TRBJ2-1; TCRdb calls TRBD1, which cannot be checked without DNA. The sample taken for sequencing was naive CXCR3+ CD8+ T cells from blood. Subset: CD45RO-CCR7+CD27+CD95- naive CD8+ T cells expressing CXCR3 (TNR3+). The receptor was derived from a human donor in good health. Some clones in this sample may be carry-over from other donors' samples. CDR3 loop: CASSPGTSSYNEQFF. Variable domain in full (rest from reference TRBV5-6 and TRBJ2-1): DAGVTQSPTHLIKTRGQQVTLRCSPKSGHDTVSWYQQALGQGPQFIFQYYEEEERQRGNFPDRFSGHQFPNYSSELNVNALLLGDSALYLCASSPGTSSYNEQFFGPGTRLTVL.